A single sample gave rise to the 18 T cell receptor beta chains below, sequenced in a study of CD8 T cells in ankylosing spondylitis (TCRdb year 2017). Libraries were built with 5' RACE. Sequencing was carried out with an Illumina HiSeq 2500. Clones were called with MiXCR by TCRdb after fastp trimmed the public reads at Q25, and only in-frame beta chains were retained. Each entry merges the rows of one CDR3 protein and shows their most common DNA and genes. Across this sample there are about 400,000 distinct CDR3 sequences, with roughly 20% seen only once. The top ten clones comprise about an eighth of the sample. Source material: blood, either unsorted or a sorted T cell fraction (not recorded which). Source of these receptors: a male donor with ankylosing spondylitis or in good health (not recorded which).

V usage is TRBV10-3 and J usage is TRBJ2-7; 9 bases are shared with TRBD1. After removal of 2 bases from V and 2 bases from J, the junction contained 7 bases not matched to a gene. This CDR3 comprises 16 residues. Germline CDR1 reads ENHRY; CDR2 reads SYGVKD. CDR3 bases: TGTGCCATCAGTGAGCCAGAACAGGGGGCCACCTACGAGCAGTACTTC. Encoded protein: CAISEPEQGATYEQYF.

The CDR3 sequence is CNVNRGFTDTQYF. The CDR3 nucleotides are TGCAACGTCAACAGGGGGTTCACAGATACGCAGTATTTT. The genes are TRBV29-1 and TRBJ2-3; TRBD1 matches 8 bases. This CDR3 has 13 residues. The germline V gene encodes CDR1 SQVTM and CDR2 ANQGSEA.

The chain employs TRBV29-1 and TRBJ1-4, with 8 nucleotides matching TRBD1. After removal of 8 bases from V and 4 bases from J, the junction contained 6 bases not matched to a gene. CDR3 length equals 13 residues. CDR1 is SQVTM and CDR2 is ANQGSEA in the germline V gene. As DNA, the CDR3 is TGCAGCTTTCGGACAGGGCATAATGAAAAACTGTTTTTT. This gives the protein CSFRTGHNEKLFF.

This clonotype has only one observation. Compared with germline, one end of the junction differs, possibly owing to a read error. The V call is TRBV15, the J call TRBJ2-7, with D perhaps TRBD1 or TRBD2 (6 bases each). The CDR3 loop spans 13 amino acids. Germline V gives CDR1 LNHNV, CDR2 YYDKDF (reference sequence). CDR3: CATSRSGRDNGNF. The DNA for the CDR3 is TGTGCCACCAGCAGGTCGGGGCGGGACAATGGGAACTTC.

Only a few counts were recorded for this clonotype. CDR3 residues: CSARELAGGRNEQFF. The DNA for the CDR3 is TGCAGTGCTAGAGAGTTAGCGGGGGGGCGAAATGAGCAGTTCTTC. The genes are TRBV20-1 and TRBJ2-1; 11 bases agree with TRBD2. The CDR3 covers 15 residues. V lost 0 bases and J lost 7; bases outside the gene matches: 5. Germline V gene sequence: CDR1 DFQATT, CDR2 SNEGSKA (reference sequence).

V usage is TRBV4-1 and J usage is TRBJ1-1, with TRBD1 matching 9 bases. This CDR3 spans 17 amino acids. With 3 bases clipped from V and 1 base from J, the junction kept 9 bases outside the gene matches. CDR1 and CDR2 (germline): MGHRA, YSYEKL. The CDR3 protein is CASSQGQGFLANTEAFF. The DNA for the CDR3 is TGCGCCAGCAGCCAGGGACAGGGATTTTTGGCGAACACTGAAGCTTTCTTT.

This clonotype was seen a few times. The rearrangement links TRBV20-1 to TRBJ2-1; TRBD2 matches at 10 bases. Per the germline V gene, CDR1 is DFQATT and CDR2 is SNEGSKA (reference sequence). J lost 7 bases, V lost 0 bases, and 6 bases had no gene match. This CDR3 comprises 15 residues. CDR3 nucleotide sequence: TGCAGTGCTAGAGATCTAGGACTAGCGGTGAATGAGCAGTTCTTC. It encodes CSARDLGLAVNEQFF.

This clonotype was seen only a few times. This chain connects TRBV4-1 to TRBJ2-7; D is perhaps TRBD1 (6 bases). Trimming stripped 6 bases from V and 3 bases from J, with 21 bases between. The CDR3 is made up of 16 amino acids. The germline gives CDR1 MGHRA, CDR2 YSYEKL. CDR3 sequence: CASSLQQGENNYEQYF. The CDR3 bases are TGCGCCAGCAGTTTACAACAGGGAGAAAATAACTACGAGCAGTACTTC.

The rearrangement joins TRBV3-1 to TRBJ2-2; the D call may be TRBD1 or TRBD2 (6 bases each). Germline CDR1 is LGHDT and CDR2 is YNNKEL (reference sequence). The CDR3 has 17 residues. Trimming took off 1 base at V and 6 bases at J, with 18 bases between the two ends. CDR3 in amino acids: CASSQAPGDKTPGELFF. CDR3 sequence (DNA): TGTGCCAGCAGCCAAGCCCCGGGGGACAAAACCCCCGGGGAGCTGTTTTTT.

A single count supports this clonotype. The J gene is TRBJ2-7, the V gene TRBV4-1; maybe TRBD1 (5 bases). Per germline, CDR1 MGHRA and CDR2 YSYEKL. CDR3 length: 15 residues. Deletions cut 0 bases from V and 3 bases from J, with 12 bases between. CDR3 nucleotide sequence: TGCGCCAGCAGCCAAGATACAGGCTACTACTACGAGCAGTACTTC. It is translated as CASSQDTGYYYEQYF.

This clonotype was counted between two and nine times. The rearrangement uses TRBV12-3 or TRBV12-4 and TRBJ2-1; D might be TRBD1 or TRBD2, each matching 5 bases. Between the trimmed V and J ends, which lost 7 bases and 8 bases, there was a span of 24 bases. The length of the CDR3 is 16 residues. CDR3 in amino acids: CASTNLRDLTKDEQFF. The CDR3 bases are TGTGCCAGCACCAACCTCCGGGACCTTACGAAGGATGAGCAGTTCTTC.

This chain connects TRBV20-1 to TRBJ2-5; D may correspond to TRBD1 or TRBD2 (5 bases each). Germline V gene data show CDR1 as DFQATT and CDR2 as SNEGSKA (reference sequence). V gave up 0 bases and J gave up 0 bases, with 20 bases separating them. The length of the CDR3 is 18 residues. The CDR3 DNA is TGCAGTGCTAGAGATGTCCAGGGTAGAGGGCTGTACCAAGAGACCCAGTACTTC. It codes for CSARDVQGRGLYQETQYF.

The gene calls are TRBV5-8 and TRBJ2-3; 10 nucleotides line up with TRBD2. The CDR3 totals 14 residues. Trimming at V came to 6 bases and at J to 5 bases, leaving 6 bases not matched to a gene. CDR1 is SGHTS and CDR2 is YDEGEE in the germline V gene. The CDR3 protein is CASNWGLALDTQYF. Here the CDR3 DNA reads TGTGCCAGCAACTGGGGACTAGCGTTAGATACGCAGTATTTT.

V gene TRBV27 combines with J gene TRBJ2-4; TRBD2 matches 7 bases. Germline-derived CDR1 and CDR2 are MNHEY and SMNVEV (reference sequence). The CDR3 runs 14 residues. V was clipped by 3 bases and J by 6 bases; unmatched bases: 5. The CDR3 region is CASSLGGVGNIQYF. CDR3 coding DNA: TGTGCCAGCAGTTTGGGGGGGGTCGGAAACATTCAGTACTTC.

CDR3: CASSPPLRDSDTQYF. The CDR3, as DNA: TGTGCCAGCTCACCACCGTTACGGGACTCGGATACGCAGTATTTT. The rearrangement joins TRBV18 to TRBJ2-3; tentatively, D is TRBD2 (6 bases). The V end was cut by 0 bases, the J end by 6 bases, with 13 bases between. Germline assignment: CDR1 KGHSH and CDR2 LQKENI. CDR3 length equals 15 residues.

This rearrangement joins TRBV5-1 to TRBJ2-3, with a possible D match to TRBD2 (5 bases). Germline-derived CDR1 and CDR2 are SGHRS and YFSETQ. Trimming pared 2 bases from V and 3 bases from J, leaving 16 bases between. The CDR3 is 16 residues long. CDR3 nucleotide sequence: TGCGCCAGCAGCTTCCTTGGACGAGGGCAGACAGATACGCAGTATTTT. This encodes CASSFLGRGQTDTQYF.

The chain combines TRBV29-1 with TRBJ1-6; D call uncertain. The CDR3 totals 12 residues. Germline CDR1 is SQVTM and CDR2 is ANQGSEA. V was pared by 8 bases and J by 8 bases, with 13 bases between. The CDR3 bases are TGCAGCACACCACTTAGGGATTCACCCCTCCACTTT. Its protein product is CSTPLRDSPLHF. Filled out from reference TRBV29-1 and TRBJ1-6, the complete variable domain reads SAVISQKPSRDICQRGTSLTIQCQVDSQVTMMFWYRQQPGQSLTLIATANQGSEATYESGFVIDKFPISRPNLTFSTLTVSNMSPEDSSIYLCSTPLRDSPLHFGNGTRLTVT.

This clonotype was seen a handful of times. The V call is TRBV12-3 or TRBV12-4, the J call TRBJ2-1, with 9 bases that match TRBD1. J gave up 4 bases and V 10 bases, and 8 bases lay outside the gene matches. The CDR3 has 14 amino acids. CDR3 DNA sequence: TGTGCCACCTCCGGGACAGGGAATTACAATGAGCAGTTCTTC. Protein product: CATSGTGNYNEQFF.